The 18 T cell receptor beta chains presented below share a single source sample, sequenced in a study of beta chain features in type 1 diabetes. TCRB transcripts that were expressed got sequenced, as all of the isolated RNA had been reverse transcribed. Generated by immunoSEQ multiplex PCR, the TCRdb table keeps only in-frame clones and is missing some. Among hundreds of thousands of clones listed, approximately 70% were seen once. Input material: naive CD4+ T cells from blood. The receptor set was obtained from a man aged 25 to 45 in good health.

This clone was observed a handful of times. The chain combines TRBV29-1 with TRBJ2-2; TRBD1 might be the D (6 bases). Trimming cost V 6 bases and J 2 bases, with 13 bases left between them. Germline CDR1 is SQVTM and CDR2 is ANQGSEA. CDR3 length equals 14 residues. CDR3 DNA sequence: TGCAGCGTACTAGGACAGTACAACACCGGGGAGCTGTTTTTT. Protein product: CSVLGQYNTGELFF.

The chain uses TRBV29-1 and TRBJ2-7; D gene unclear. This CDR3 has 11 amino acids. Germline V lookup: CDR1 SQVTM, CDR2 ANQGSEA. V was trimmed by 3 bases and J by 4 bases, leaving 7 bases between them. The CDR3 loop reads CSVDVGYEQYF. CDR3 nucleotide sequence: TGCAGCGTTGACGTAGGATACGAGCAGTACTTC.

This clone was picked up one time. The J gene is TRBJ2-5, the V gene TRBV13; D remains ambiguous. Germline values: CDR1 PRHDT, CDR2 FYEKMQ (reference sequence). Trimming shortened V by 0 bases and J by 5 bases, and 7 bases separated the two germline ends. CDR3 length: 13 residues. The CDR3 is CASSLGGRETQYF. DNA for the CDR3: TGTGCCAGCAGCTTAGGTGGGCGCGAGACCCAGTACTTC.

This sequence joins TRBV4-3 and TRBJ2-7; TRBD2 matches at 11 bases. With 4 bases clipped from V and 3 bases from J, the junction kept 5 bases outside the gene matches. The CDR3 is made up of 15 amino acids. In germline, CDR1 is LGHNA, CDR2 YSLEER. CDR3 DNA: TGCGCCAGCAGCCCCCTAGCGGGAGGCCTCTACGAGCAGTACTTC. As protein: CASSPLAGGLYEQYF.

The J gene is TRBJ1-1, the V gene TRBV29-1; D is uncertain. The CDR3 is 12 residues long. V lost 4 bases to trimming and J lost 1 base, with 7 bases between them. Germline V lookup: CDR1 SQVTM, CDR2 ANQGSEA. The CDR3 is CSVGSGNTEAFF. For the CDR3, the DNA is TGCAGCGTTGGAAGTGGGAACACTGAAGCTTTCTTT. The full variable domain, completed using reference TRBV29-1 and TRBJ1-1, is SAVISQKPSRDICQRGTSLTIQCQVDSQVTMMFWYRQQPGQSLTLIATANQGSEATYESGFVIDKFPISRPNLTFSTLTVSNMSPEDSSIYLCSVGSGNTEAFFGQGTRLTVV.

V and J are TRBV6-4 and TRBJ2-5; D is ambiguous. V gave up 7 bases and J gave up 5 bases, with 23 bases separating them. Germline V CDR1 and CDR2: MRHNA, SNTAGT. The CDR3 consists of 16 residues. CDR3 DNA: TGTGCCAGCATTCCTCTCCCGGGCTCGACGAGGGAGACCCAGTACTTC. Residues: CASIPLPGSTRETQYF.

Written as DNA, the CDR3 is TGTGCCAGCAGCGCTTCTAGCGGGTTGAACACCGGGGAGCTGTTTTTT. Its protein product is CASSASSGLNTGELFF. The chain recombines TRBV7-2 with TRBJ2-2, with TRBD2 matching 8 bases. The CDR3 sequence is 16 residues long. Germline CDR1 reads SGHTA; CDR2 reads FQGNSA. V shed 5 bases and J 1 base; nucleotides not matched to a gene: 6.

The chain is built from TRBV25-1 and TRBJ2-1, with D possibly matching TRBD1 (6 bases). The CDR3 covers 14 residues. Germline lookup yields CDR1 MGHDK and CDR2 SYGVNS. V shed 3 bases and J shed 1 base, with 7 bases lying between them. In DNA form, the CDR3 reads TGTGCCAGCAGTGATACAGGGTCCTACAATGAGCAGTTCTTC. Translating it yields CASSDTGSYNEQFF.

The chain combines TRBV30 with TRBJ2-5; D remains ambiguous. The germline V gene encodes CDR1 GTSNPN and CDR2 SVGIG (reference sequence). CDR3 length: 14 residues. V was cut by 0 bases and J by 2 bases, with 10 bases left in between. The CDR3 nucleotides are TGTGCCTGGAGTGTAAGCCTGGGGCAAGAGACCCAGTACTTC. It translates to CAWSVSLGQETQYF.

The sample holds one count of this clone. The V and J genes are TRBV29-1 and TRBJ1-2; D gene uncertain. CDR1 and CDR2 from the germline V gene are SQVTM and ANQGSEA. V was trimmed by 2 bases and J by 2 bases, leaving 6 bases between them. CDR3 length: 12 amino acids. The CDR3 DNA sequence: TGCAGCGTTGAAAAACAGAACTATGGCTACACCTTC. As protein: CSVEKQNYGYTF.

The chain uses TRBV6-5 and TRBJ1-1; a weak D match, TRBD1 (5 bases). The germline gives CDR1 MNHEY, CDR2 SVGAGI. The CDR3 runs to 14 residues. V was clipped by 7 bases and J by 6 bases, with 18 bases between them. Here the CDR3 reads CASTVTGTNAEAFF. Written as DNA, the CDR3 is TGTGCCAGCACCGTAACCGGGACTAATGCTGAAGCTTTCTTT.

V is TRBV28 and J is TRBJ1-5; no reliable D call. CDR1 and CDR2 (germline): MDHEN, SYDVKM. CDR3 length: 13 residues. V lost 2 bases to trimming and J lost 4 bases, with 6 bases between them. The CDR3 loop is CASSLLTNQPQHF. The CDR3 nucleotides read TGTGCCAGCAGTTTACTTACAAATCAGCCCCAGCATTTT.

The genes are TRBV2 and TRBJ2-4; D gene ambiguous. The CDR3 spans 13 residues. CDR1 and CDR2 from the germline V gene are SNHLY and FYNNEI. Trimming removed 6 bases from V and 6 bases from J, with 12 bases in between. CDR3 amino acids: CASSATVTNIQYF. The CDR3 DNA follows: TGTGCCAGCAGCGCAACGGTGACAAACATTCAGTACTTC.

The gene calls are TRBV7-2 and TRBJ2-2; 8 bases are shared with TRBD1. CDR1 is SGHTA and CDR2 is FQGNSA in the germline V gene. The CDR3 has 18 residues. V dropped 5 bases and J dropped 1; count of bases not matched to a gene: 12. CDR3: CASSTRKGQARNTGELFF. The DNA for the CDR3 is TGTGCCAGCAGCACAAGAAAGGGACAGGCCCGGAACACCGGGGAGCTGTTTTTT.

This chain joins TRBV14 and TRBJ1-6; TRBD1 is a possible D gene (5 bases). This CDR3 is built from 16 residues. V was cut by 3 bases and J by 9 bases, with 18 bases left in between. The V gene's germline CDR1 is SGHDN and CDR2 FVKESK. The CDR3 region has the DNA TGTGCCAGCAGCCAGGTTGCCGGGTTTCAGGGTTCACCCCTCCACTTT. This encodes CASSQVAGFQGSPLHF.

The DNA for the CDR3 is TGTGCCATCAGTGAAGGGCAGGGGAGGAAGTTCTTC. Protein: CAISEGQGRKFF. V usage is TRBV10-3 and J usage is TRBJ2-1; TRBD1 or TRBD2 may be the D gene (6 bases each). This CDR3 is 12 amino acids long. Germline loops: CDR1 ENHRY, CDR2 SYGVKD. The V and J ends lost 3 bases and 14 bases respectively, with 14 bases between them.

The table lists this clone with a few counts. The V call is TRBV29-1, the J call TRBJ2-6; D is unclear. Germline CDR1 reads SQVTM; CDR2 reads ANQGSEA. The CDR3 spans 12 residues. CDR3 in amino acids: CGMGSGANVLTF. As DNA, the CDR3 is TGCGGGATGGGCTCTGGGGCCAACGTCCTGACTTTC.

This clone has just a few counts. V and J are TRBV30 and TRBJ2-5; 9 bases line up with TRBD2. V shed 3 bases and J 4 bases; nucleotides not matched to a gene: 6. The CDR3 totals 14 residues. The germline V gene encodes CDR1 GTSNPN and CDR2 SVGIG (reference sequence). CDR3 nucleotides: TGTGCCTGGAGCGCGGGACTAGCCTCAGAGACCCAGTACTTC. Protein product: CAWSAGLASETQYF.